This T cell receptor beta chain is drawn from a study of T cells in Graves' hyperthyroidism and ophthalmopathy. For this clonotype: The antigen is undetermined. At one end, the junction sequence differs from germline, possibly due to a read error.

This CDR3 region has 15 residues. Germline values: CDR1 SGHTA, CDR2 FQGTGA. Amplification of TCR beta CDR3 regions was performed using RNA transcripts as template. Initially, a first-round RT-PCR of the TCR CDR3 employed the HTBI primer set. TCRdb passed the multiplex PCR reads through MiXCR, listing each CDR3 protein once. The data hold a few hundred thousand distinct CDR3 sequences, with more than 15% observed a single time. Broader study findings: Expanded thyroid clonotypes (above 0.001) were mostly also found in blood.

The TCR sequence derives from a woman in her thirties or forties with Graves' ophthalmopathy. The sequenced sample was blood. The chain has TRBV7-3 and TRBJ2-3; 8 bases align to TRBD2. In DNA form, the CDR3 reads TGTGCCAGCAGCCGGCGGGGGGATAACACAGATGCGCAGTATTTT. Protein: CASSRRGDNTDAQYF.